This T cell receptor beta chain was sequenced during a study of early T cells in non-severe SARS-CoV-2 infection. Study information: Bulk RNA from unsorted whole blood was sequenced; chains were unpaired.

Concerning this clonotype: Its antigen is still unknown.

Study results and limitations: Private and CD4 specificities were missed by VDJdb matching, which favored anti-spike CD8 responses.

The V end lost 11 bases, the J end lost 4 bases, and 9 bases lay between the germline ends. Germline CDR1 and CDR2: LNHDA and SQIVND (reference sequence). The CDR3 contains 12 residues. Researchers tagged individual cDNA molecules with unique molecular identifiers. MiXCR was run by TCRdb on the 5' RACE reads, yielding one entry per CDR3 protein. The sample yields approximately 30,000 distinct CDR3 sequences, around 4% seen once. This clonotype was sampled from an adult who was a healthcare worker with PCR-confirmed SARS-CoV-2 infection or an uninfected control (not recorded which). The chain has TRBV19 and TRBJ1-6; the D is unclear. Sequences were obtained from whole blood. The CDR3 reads CARGKYNSPLHF. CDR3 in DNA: TGTGCCCGCGGGAAATATAATTCACCCCTCCACTTT.